Included here is one T cell receptor beta chain sequence, with context. Its binding antigen is unknown. No quality values exist for individual bases; no much larger clone is one base distant. Measured from the cysteine to the phenylalanine, the CDR3 is 11 residues long. Only the CDR3 DNA stays, 33 bases, in frame from base 1. V was cut back by 3 bases and J by 7 bases, leaving a gap of 3 bases between them. CDR1 and CDR2, looked up from the germline V gene, are MDHEN and SYDVKM. The sample comes from a study of blood T cell repertoires in COVID-19 (dated by TCRdb to the early 2020s). Regarding the research as a whole: Samples covering the acute and convalescent phases of COVID-19 were provided by collaborators in the United States, Italy and Spain. The material from the prospective study consisted of cDNA or gDNA derived from T cells, B-cell-depleted T cells, or PBMCs. Deeply sampled blood TCRbeta repertoires from subjects exposed to, actively infected with, or recovered from COVID-19 were included in the dataset. The repertoires were made available in a free public database intended to serve as a resource for research on the immune response to SARS-CoV-2. The samples were drawn from the first 160 participants of the ongoing ImmuneRACE study and from 950 to 1,500 subjects provided by 6 global collaborators. Sample metadata almost always included a de-identified subject ID, COVID-19 status, age in years and sex. Where HLA class I and class II types were available, the types were taken from metadata supplied by the sample provider, not from assay-based typing. Points the paper makes about the study in general: The amount of clinical and demographic metadata varied by source and participant and was provided uncurated.

TCRbeta CDR3 regions were amplified from genomic DNA using the immunoSEQ Assay, a bias-controlled multiplex PCR. Per the authors' processing: The number of nucleated cells in each sample was estimated by amplification of reference gene primers within the assay. To quantify the absolute abundance of each unique TCRbeta CDR3 rearrangement, sequence reads were collapsed and filtered. For each sample, productive Simpson clonality was calculated as the square root of Simpson's diversity index over productive rearrangements. What TCRdb holds here is the immuneACCESS table cut down to in-frame rearrangements. Part of the clones is not present; checked against another copy, under half of the missing clones reflect an unresolved V gene, and the others are unexplained. The D gene and trimming were derived from the DNA, and the V and J assignments and clone size from that table. This sample holds under 300,000 clones; 87% were observed only once. The ten top clones hold over 6% of the sample.

Participants in the prospective study were enrolled through a virtual design, were aged 18 to 89 years, and lived in some 24 United States geographic areas. To assign participants to cohorts, the prospective study relied on clinical history that participants themselves reported in a screening survey and a study questionnaire. In the prospective study, mobile phlebotomists collected whole blood, serum and a nasopharyngeal or oropharyngeal swab from each participant. Over an approximately two-month period, participants in the prospective study had the option of providing additional blood draws and questionnaires. Before DNA extraction, prospective study blood samples were shipped either frozen or at room temperature.

The TCR was taken from a woman in her 30s with acute COVID-19. The sequenced material came from PBMCs or T cells enriched from blood (not recorded which). The chain is encoded by TRBV28 joined to TRBJ1-4, with the D gene call left open. The DNA sequence follows: TGTGCCAGCAGTTTGAGTGAAAAACTGTTTTTT. Its protein product is CASSLSEKLFF.